This record covers a single T cell receptor (beta chain). Sequencing was performed with immunoSEQ multiplex PCR; in TCRdb, only in-frame clones are kept and a portion is missing. This repertoire shows tens of thousands of clones, about 95% found once; its top ten account for 0.38%. The data are from a study of technical replicates of blood from several donors. Trimming cost V 9 bases and J 0 bases, with 16 bases left between them. Germline lookup yields CDR1 SGHNT and CDR2 YYREEE (reference sequence). The CDR3 is made up of 14 amino acids. This TCR derives from a human donor in good health. The gene calls are TRBV5-4 and TRBJ2-7; D perhaps matches TRBD2 (6 bases). The sample comprised T cells isolated from PBMCs. The CDR3 reads CATRDAGYSYEQYF. DNA for the CDR3: TGTGCCACCCGAGATGCGGGGTACTCCTACGAGCAGTACTTC.